This T cell receptor beta chain was recorded in a study of cytotoxic CD8 clonotypes in ibrutinib-treated CLL. Study-level findings and limits: On treatment, the uncommon public clonotypes contracted or remained stable. Clonality (at baseline) was higher than in age-matched healthy donors and tracked circulating CD8+ T-cell counts.

For this clone: Its antigen is undetermined.

Data came from immunoSEQ multiplex PCR; TCRdb stores just in-frame clones and leaves some out. This table holds roughly 180,000 clones, around 80% found once. Trimming cost V 6 bases and J 1 base, with 7 bases left between them. CDR3 length equals 13 residues. Germline V gives CDR1 MDHEN, CDR2 SYDVKM. The genes are TRBV28 and TRBJ1-5; D remains unclear. The source is a human donor with chronic lymphocytic leukemia. This specimen was PBMCs, taken after 24 months of ibrutinib treatment. The CDR3 coding sequence is TGTGCCAGCAGCCCGAAGAGCAATCAGCCCCAGCATTTT. Its protein product is CASSPKSNQPQHF.